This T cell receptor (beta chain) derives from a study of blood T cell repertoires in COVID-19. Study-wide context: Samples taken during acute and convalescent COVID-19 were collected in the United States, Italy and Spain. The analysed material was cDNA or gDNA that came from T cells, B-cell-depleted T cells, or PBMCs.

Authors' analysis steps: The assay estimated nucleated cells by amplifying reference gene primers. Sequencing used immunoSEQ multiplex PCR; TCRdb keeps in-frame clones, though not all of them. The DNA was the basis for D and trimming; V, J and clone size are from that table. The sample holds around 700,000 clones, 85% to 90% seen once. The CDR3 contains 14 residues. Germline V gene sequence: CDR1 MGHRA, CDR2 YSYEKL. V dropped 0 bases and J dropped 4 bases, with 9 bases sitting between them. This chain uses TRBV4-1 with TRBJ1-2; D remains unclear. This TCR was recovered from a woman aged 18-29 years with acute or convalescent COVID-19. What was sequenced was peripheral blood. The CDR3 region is CASSQEVGSYGYTF. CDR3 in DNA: TGCGCCAGCAGCCAAGAGGTTGGCAGCTATGGCTACACCTTC.